This entry lists 26 T cell receptor beta chains sequenced from one sample in a study of blood T cell repertoires in COVID-19. Profiling relied on immunoSEQ multiplex PCR, and the TCRdb table lists in-frame clones only, not all of them. The data contain a few hundred thousand clones, roughly 86% of them singletons. The specimen sequenced was peripheral blood. Source of these receptors: a woman aged 55-70 years with COVID-19, enrolled during active disease.

V usage is TRBV29-1 and J usage is TRBJ2-4; D is possibly TRBD1 (6 bases). Trimming removed 7 bases at V and 9 bases at J, with 19 bases between. This CDR3 contains 13 residues. Germline assignment: CDR1 SQVTM and CDR2 ANQGSEA. The CDR3: CSAASLGGRIQYF. For the CDR3, the DNA is TGCAGCGCCGCCTCGTTAGGGGGTCGCATTCAGTACTTC.

The rearrangement uses TRBV27 and TRBJ2-2; tentative D call: TRBD1 (6 bases). The germline gives CDR1 MNHEY, CDR2 SMNVEV (reference sequence). This CDR3 region has 17 residues. Between the trimmed V and J ends, which lost 6 bases and 4 bases, there was a span of 21 bases. The CDR3 protein is CASSQGLQGVTTGELFF. The DNA of the CDR3 is TGTGCCAGCAGCCAGGGGTTACAGGGCGTAACCACCGGGGAGCTGTTTTTT.

CDR3 residues: CASSTGLAGGSEQFF. For the CDR3, the DNA is TGTGCCAGTAGCACGGGACTAGCGGGAGGATCTGAGCAGTTCTTC. This rearrangement joins TRBV19 to TRBJ2-1; 15 bases match TRBD2. Per germline, CDR1 LNHDA and CDR2 SQIVND (reference sequence). The junction had 6 bases not matched to a gene; V was cut back by 6 bases and J by 9 bases. The CDR3 is 15 amino acids.

This clone appeared many times. The V call is TRBV19, the J call TRBJ2-7; possible D gene TRBD1, 6 bases. The CDR3 length is 12 residues. V was pared by 6 bases and J by 5 bases, with 11 bases between. Per germline, CDR1 LNHDA and CDR2 SQIVND (reference sequence). The CDR3 loop is CASRTQGNEQYF. The CDR3 bases are TGTGCCAGTAGGACTCAGGGGAACGAGCAGTACTTC.

In DNA, the CDR3 is TGTGCCAGCAGTTCGGACAGGCCAGTCGTAAGCGGCTACACCTTC. Encoded protein: CASSSDRPVVSGYTF. This chain connects TRBV6-5 to TRBJ1-2, with 7 bases matching TRBD1. The germline V gene has CDR1 MNHEY and CDR2 SVGAGI. The CDR3 contains 15 residues. V trimming: 4 bases; J trimming: 8 bases; junction bases outside the gene matches: 13.

This clone has just a few counts. V and J are TRBV2 and TRBJ2-7; 7 nucleotides line up with TRBD2. Germline CDR1 is SNHLY and CDR2 is FYNNEI. The CDR3 runs to 13 residues. The ends lost 7 bases at V and 2 bases at J; junction bases unmatched: 5. The chain's CDR3 is CASISGKTYEQYF. For the CDR3, the DNA is TGTGCCAGCATAAGCGGGAAAACCTACGAGCAGTACTTC.

This chain connects TRBV10-3 to TRBJ1-2, with a tentative D call TRBD1 (6 bases). V was shortened by 9 bases and J by 6 bases, with 20 bases between the two germline ends. The germline CDR1 and CDR2 sequences are ENHRY and SYGVKD. The CDR3 extends over 14 amino acids. For the CDR3, the DNA is TGTGCCATAGGGGGTACTATCAGCTGGGATGGCTACACCTTC. The encoded protein is CAIGGTISWDGYTF.

The chain recombines TRBV30 with TRBJ1-6; TRBD1 might be the D (6 bases). The V gene lost 0 bases and the J gene lost 10 bases, with 13 bases spanning the gap. There are 14 residues in the CDR3. Germline values: CDR1 GTSNPN, CDR2 SVGIG (reference sequence). The CDR3 DNA reads TGTGCCTGGAGTGTACCGGGGGGCTCCTCACCCCTCCACTTT. This codes for CAWSVPGGSSPLHF.

V and J are TRBV6-2 or TRBV6-3 and TRBJ2-5; possible D gene TRBD1, 7 bases. The CDR3 is made up of 20 amino acids. CDR1 is MNHEY, CDR2 SVGEGT, per germline. Trimming removed 4 bases at V and 0 bases at J, with 27 bases between. In nucleotides, the CDR3 is TGTGCCAGCAGTTTATCGCCGGGACAGTACTGGGGGGCCAACCAAGAGACCCAGTACTTC. This encodes CASSLSPGQYWGANQETQYF.

The rearrangement joins TRBV28 to TRBJ1-2, with 7 positions matching TRBD1. V lost 6 bases and J lost 4; bases outside the gene matches: 8. The CDR3 length is 14 residues. CDR1 and CDR2 (germline): MDHEN, SYDVKM. The CDR3 loop reads CASSRGTAIYGYTF. The CDR3 DNA reads as TGTGCCAGCAGCCGCGGGACAGCAATCTATGGCTACACCTTC.

V usage is TRBV28 and J usage is TRBJ1-4, with TRBD1 as a possible D gene (6 bases). V gave up 6 bases and J gave up 5 bases, with 13 bases separating them. CDR3 length: 14 amino acids. CDR1 is MDHEN, CDR2 SYDVKM, per germline. The CDR3 loop reads CASSILRGNEKLFF. The CDR3 nucleotides read TGTGCCAGCAGCATCCTGAGGGGGAATGAAAAACTGTTTTTT.

This clone was seen only once. The chain uses TRBV4-2 and TRBJ1-3; D gene uncertain. This CDR3 comprises 17 residues. Germline V gene data show CDR1 as LGHNA and CDR2 as YNFKEQ. V shed 0 bases and J shed 1 base, with 13 bases lying between them. CDR3: CASSQDLGIGSGNTIYF. CDR3 sequence (DNA): TGTGCCAGCAGCCAAGATCTAGGCATTGGATCTGGAAACACCATATATTTT.

V gene TRBV5-4 combines with J gene TRBJ1-1, with D perhaps TRBD1 (6 bases). Germline V CDR1 and CDR2: SGHNT, YYREEE (reference sequence). The CDR3 is 15 residues long. Between the trimmed V and J ends, which lost 3 bases and 0 bases, there was a span of 12 bases. The CDR3 loop is CASSSPGQLNTEAFF. The DNA for the CDR3 is TGTGCCAGCAGCTCACCGGGACAACTGAACACTGAAGCTTTCTTT.

This clone came up once. The rearrangement links TRBV24-1 to TRBJ2-3; D may be TRBD1 (6 bases). This CDR3 has 13 amino acids. The V and J ends lost 6 bases and 3 bases respectively, with 9 bases between them. In germline, CDR1 is KGHDR, CDR2 SFDVKD. CDR3 sequence: CATSKQGTDTQYF. The CDR3 DNA sequence: TGTGCCACCAGTAAACAGGGAACAGATACGCAGTATTTT.

This chain connects TRBV6-5 to TRBJ2-2, with D possibly being TRBD1 (6 bases). The V end was cut by 6 bases, the J end by 0 bases, with 11 bases between. Germline values: CDR1 MNHEY, CDR2 SVGAGI. The CDR3 runs 15 residues. Here the CDR3 reads CASRVRGANTGELFF. CDR3 DNA sequence: TGTGCCAGCAGGGTCAGGGGCGCGAACACCGGGGAGCTGTTTTTT.

V and J are TRBV19 and TRBJ2-1, with 7 bases lining up with TRBD2. The J segment lost 8 bases and the V segment lost 1 base, leaving 5 bases of the junction unmatched. Germline-derived CDR1 and CDR2 are LNHDA and SQIVND (reference sequence). CDR3 size: 14 residues. In DNA, the CDR3 is TGTGCCAGTAGTATAGGGGCGGGAGTATATGAGCAGTTCTTC. Translated: CASSIGAGVYEQFF.

This chain joins TRBV5-8 and TRBJ1-1; 7 nucleotides agree with TRBD1. V was clipped by 4 bases and J by 4 bases; unmatched bases: 10. From germline, CDR1 is SGHTS and CDR2 YDEGEE. This CDR3 contains 15 residues. The CDR3, as DNA: TGTGCCAGCAGCAACCACAGGGGCGTTGGCACTGAAGCTTTCTTT. Amino acid sequence: CASSNHRGVGTEAFF.

This clone was recorded once. The gene calls are TRBV29-1 and TRBJ2-2, with D perhaps matching TRBD2 (6 bases). This CDR3 is 13 amino acids long. V was clipped by 5 bases and J by 2 bases, with 9 bases between them. CDR1 is SQVTM and CDR2 is ANQGSEA in the germline V gene. CDR3 amino acids: CSVRGSNTGELFF. The CDR3 DNA follows: TGCAGCGTTCGGGGGTCTAACACCGGGGAGCTGTTTTTT.

The chain carries TRBV28 and TRBJ2-5; D gene unclear. Germline CDR1 and CDR2: MDHEN and SYDVKM. This CDR3 contains 14 residues. The V gene lost 5 bases and the J gene lost 3 bases, with 13 bases spanning the gap. The CDR3 nucleotides read TGTGCCAGCAGTCAACGAGCCCCAAAAGAGACCCAGTACTTC. Amino acids: CASSQRAPKETQYF. Variable domain in full (rest from reference TRBV28 and TRBJ2-5): DVKVTQSSRYLVKRTGEKVFLECVQDMDHENMFWYRQDPGLGLRLIYFSYDVKMKEKGDIPEGYSVSREKKERFSLILESASTNQTSMYLCASSQRAPKETQYFGPGTRLLVL.

The chain joins TRBV30 to TRBJ1-5; possibly TRBD1 for D (6 bases). The CDR3 is 13 residues long. Trimming cost V 4 bases and J 2 bases, with 9 bases left between them. CDR1 is GTSNPN, CDR2 SVGIG, per germline (reference sequence). CDR3 region: CAWTGDRNQPQHF. CDR3 bases: TGTGCCTGGACAGGGGACCGCAATCAGCCCCAGCATTTT.

The chain employs TRBV9 and TRBJ1-1; D gene unclear. There are 13 residues in the CDR3. The V gene's germline CDR1 is SGDLS and CDR2 YYNGEE. The V end was cut by 0 bases, the J end by 3 bases, with 6 bases between. The CDR3 protein is CASSVAVDTEAFF. Written as DNA, the CDR3 is TGTGCCAGCAGCGTAGCAGTGGACACTGAAGCTTTCTTT.

The gene calls are TRBV12-3 or TRBV12-4 and TRBJ1-2, with 7 bases matching TRBD1. V gave up 5 bases and J gave up 4 bases; unmatched junction bases: 4. The CDR3 is made up of 13 amino acids. The CDR3 protein is CASSGQGVYGYTF. In nucleotides, the CDR3 is TGTGCCAGCAGTGGTCAGGGGGTCTATGGCTACACCTTC.

J is TRBJ2-1 and V is TRBV5-1; TRBD2 agrees at 7 bases. Unmatched junction bases numbered 14, after V lost 3 bases and J lost 8 bases. Germline V CDR1 and CDR2: SGHRS, YFSETQ. The CDR3 extends over 16 amino acids. The CDR3 sequence: CASSSNIAGSMDEQFF. The CDR3 DNA follows: TGCGCCAGCAGCTCGAATATAGCGGGTAGTATGGATGAGCAGTTCTTC.

As for this clone: At the DNA level, this CDR3 is encoded by other sequences in the same sample as well. The chain uses TRBV4-3 and TRBJ2-1; possibly TRBD1 for D (7 bases). Germline V gives CDR1 LGHNA, CDR2 YSLEER. The CDR3 totals 18 residues. V lost 0 bases and J lost 0, with 15 bases in between. CDR3 in amino acids: CASSQDQGGGASYNEQFF. CDR3 coding DNA: TGCGCCAGCAGCCAAGATCAGGGGGGCGGGGCCTCCTACAATGAGCAGTTCTTC.

The V gene is TRBV9, the J gene TRBJ1-2, with TRBD1 matching over 7 bases. J lost 4 bases, V lost 9 bases, and 9 bases had no gene match. In germline, CDR1 is SGDLS, CDR2 YYNGEE. There are 13 residues in the CDR3. CDR3 sequence (DNA): TGTGCCACGACCGGGACAGTAGCCTATGGCTACACCTTC. Encoded protein: CATTGTVAYGYTF. Supplemented by reference TRBV9 and TRBJ1-2, the full variable domain reads DSGVTQTPKHLITATGQRVTLRCSPRSGDLSVYWYQQSLDQGLQFLIQYYNGEERAKGNILERFSAQQFPDLHSELNLSSLELGDSALYFCATTGTVAYGYTFGSGTRLTVV.

The J gene is TRBJ2-7, the V gene TRBV27; 7 bases map to TRBD1. V was clipped by 8 bases and J by 5 bases; unmatched bases: 9. This CDR3 contains 13 residues. CDR1 is MNHEY and CDR2 is SMNVEV in the germline V gene (reference sequence). The CDR3 here is CASRAGGRNEQYF. The CDR3 DNA sequence: TGTGCCAGCCGTGCAGGGGGTCGGAACGAGCAGTACTTC.